The clone carrying this T cell receptor (beta chain) was picked up a small number of times. What it binds is not known. The CDR3 is 13 residues long. V lost 6 bases and J 5 bases, leaving 14 bases between the germline ends. In TCRdb, the reads were re-called with MiXCR into one record per CDR3 protein. The sample consists of just under 550,000 distinct CDR3 sequences, roughly 29% of them appearing once. The sample is drawn from a study of T cell repertoires in cytomegalovirus infection. The wider study: Public TCR beta signatures provided an indication of both CMV infection and a matching HLA type. Findings and caveats of the study: Accumulated public TCR beta family frequency recognized individuals carrying CMV together with the relevant HLA.

The V and J genes are TRBV12-3 or TRBV12-4 and TRBJ2-7; no clear D. This sequence originates from a human donor in good health (CMV status not recorded). Some clones in this sample may be carry-over from other donors' samples. Sequenced sample: PBMCs. The CDR3 region is CASRADNGHEQYF. DNA of the CDR3: TGTGCCAGCAGGGCCGACAACGGGCACGAGCAGTACTTC.